This paragraph reports one T cell receptor (beta chain). The sample originates from a study of blood T cell repertoires in COVID-19. Study details: The analysed material was cDNA or gDNA that came from T cells, B-cell-depleted T cells, or PBMCs.

Enrollment of patients from Seattle took place during active infection, with longitudinal follow-up. Trimming pared 5 bases from V and 0 bases from J, leaving 13 bases between. CDR3 length: 14 residues. The germline CDR1 and CDR2 sequences are GTSNPN and SVGIG (reference sequence). Profiled with immunoSEQ multiplex PCR; TCRdb holds only in-frame clones, not every one. The sample has roughly 250,000 clones, about four fifths seen once. This chain uses TRBV30 with TRBJ2-5; D may match TRBD1 or TRBD2 (6 bases each). Material for sequencing was peripheral blood. The receptor was derived from a person aged 65 to 79 with COVID-19, enrolled during active disease. Here the CDR3 DNA reads TGTGCCTGGGGAGGGGGGCGCGACCAAGAGACCCAGTACTTC. Its translation: CAWGGGRDQETQYF.